Listed below are T cell receptor beta chains from one sample, sequenced in a study of OX40 agonist ivuxolimab in advanced cancers. TCRdb keeps only in-frame clones here, not all; method: immunoSEQ multiplex PCR. The table has roughly 71,000 clones, about nine tenths seen once. The sequencing used CD4+ or CD8+ T cells sorted from blood, collected in a trial of the OX40 agonist ivuxolimab. These receptors were obtained from an adult with an advanced solid tumor such as melanoma, head and neck, liver or kidney cancer. CDR3s include the opening cysteine and the closing phenylalanine or tryptophan. D genes are given only for firm matches. Clone size is stated in some rows and not others, as once, few, many or a class when expanded.

-	-	TRBJ1-1	TRBV18	TGTGCCAGCTCACCCATCACCCGCGAGAACACTGAAGCTTTCTTT	CASSPITRENTEAFF
-	-	TRBJ1-1	TRBV6-1	TGTGCCAGCTCTTACCAGGGGTTTAGTGAAGCTTTCTTT	CASSYQGFSEAFF
-	-	TRBJ2-5	TRBV6-6	TGTGCCAGCAGTCTACCTCCACAGGGACCCCCCGAGACCCAGTACTTC	CASSLPPQGPPETQYF
-	few	TRBJ1-6	TRBV7-9	TGTGCCAGCAGCTTAGCCCAGGGAGATTCACCCCTCCACTTT	CASSLAQGDSPLHF
-	-	TRBJ2-2	TRBV29-1	TGCAGCGTTGGTGTCCAGAACACCGGGGAGCTGTTTTTT	CSVGVQNTGELFF
-	-	TRBJ1-5	TRBV7-9	TGTGCCACCGCCGGACGGAGCAATCAGCCCCAGCATTTT	CATAGRSNQPQHF
-	-	TRBJ1-2	TRBV20-1	TGCAGTGCATCGGACGGTTATGGCTACACCTTC	CSASDGYGYTF
-	-	TRBJ2-7	TRBV5-1	TGCGCCAGCAGCTTGGGGTCCCTCCCTCTCTACGAGCAGTACTTC	CASSLGSLPLYEQYF
-	-	TRBJ1-6	TRBV9	TGTGCCAGCAGCGTAGCGCAGCAACATTCACCCCTCCACTTT	CASSVAQQHSPLHF
TRBD1	-	TRBJ2-4	TRBV7-9	TGTGCCAGCAGCTTACAAGGGGGCGGCGGAAACATTCAGTACTTC	CASSLQGGGGNIQYF
TRBD1	few	TRBJ2-5	TRBV5-1	TGCGCCAGCAGCACGGGACAGGGGGCAGAGACCCAGTACTTC	CASSTGQGAETQYF
-	-	TRBJ1-2	TRBV7-9	TGTGCCAGCAGCCAGGACAGTCAGTATGGCTACACCTTC	CASSQDSQYGYTF
TRBD1	-	TRBJ2-7	TRBV28	TGTGCCAGCAGACCGGGACAGGTATCGTACGAGCAGTACTTC	CASRPGQVSYEQYF
-	-	TRBJ2-1	TRBV19	TGTGCCAGTAGTATGACCGGTAGGGTGACGGATGAGCAGTTCTTC	CASSMTGRVTDEQFF
TRBD1	-	TRBJ2-7	TRBV10-3	TGTGCCCTCCGGGACAGGGACTACGAGCAGTACTTC	CALRDRDYEQYF
-	-	TRBJ2-7	TRBV11-1	TGTGCCAGCAGCTTAGGGGGGGACAAATCCTACGAGCAGTACTTC	CASSLGGDKSYEQYF
-	-	TRBJ1-5	TRBV7-2	TGTGCCAGCAGTGACACCTATCAGCCCCAGCATTTT	CASSDTYQPQHF
-	-	TRBJ2-3	TRBV5-1	TGCGCCAGCACCCGGGGGCAGGGGGATAAGTCAGATACGCAGTATTTT	CASTRGQGDKSDTQYF
-	once	TRBJ1-3	TRBV5-4	TGTGCCAGCAGCGACCGACGGGACTCTGGAAACACCATATATTTT	CASSDRRDSGNTIYF
-	-	TRBJ1-2	TRBV19	TGTGCCAGTAGACGACGCCTCGGGGGCTACACCTTC	CASRRRLGGYTF
-	once	TRBJ2-2	TRBV7-2	TGTGCCAGCAGCTTACAAAACAGGGTCGTGTTTTTT	CASSLQNRVVFF
TRBD1	-	TRBJ2-7	TRBV28	TGTGCCAGCAGCTTCCGACAGGGGGCGAAGGCCTACGAGCAGTACTTC	CASSFRQGAKAYEQYF
TRBD1	-	TRBJ1-1	TRBV28	TGTGCCAGCTCGGGGGGACAGGGGCTTTTTAGAGCTTTCTTT	CASSGGQGLFRAFF
-	-	TRBJ1-5	TRBV5-1	TGCGCCAGCAGCTTGGATGGTAGCAATCAGCCCCAGCATTTT	CASSLDGSNQPQHF
-	-	TRBJ1-2	TRBV5-1	TGCGCCAGCAGCTTGGATGTCTCCGGTGGCTACACCTTC	CASSLDVSGGYTF
TRBD1	-	TRBJ2-1	TRBV28	TGTGCCAGCAAAGGGGACAGGGTGAATGAGCAGTTCTTC	CASKGDRVNEQFF
-	-	TRBJ1-2	TRBV6-1	TGTGCCAGCAGTGAACGGATATATGGCTACACCTTC	CASSERIYGYTF
-	-	TRBJ1-5	TRBV7-2	TGTGCCAGCAGCTCCCGGGTGGGGCTTTATCAGCCCCAGCATTTT	CASSSRVGLYQPQHF
TRBD1	few	TRBJ1-2	TRBV6-5	TGTGCCAGCAGTCCTGGACAGGTCGGCTACACCTTC	CASSPGQVGYTF
-	-	TRBJ1-4	TRBV7-9	TGTGCCAGCAGACAATCTACAGGAGCCGATTCAACTAATGAAAAACTGTTTTTT	CASRQSTGADSTNEKLFF
-	-	TRBJ2-5	TRBV7-6	TGTGCCAGCAGCTTAGCAGTGGAGACCCAGTACTTC	CASSLAVETQYF
-	-	TRBJ2-1	TRBV18	TGTGCCAGCTCACCACCCAACCAGATCTACAATGAGCAGTTCTTC	CASSPPNQIYNEQFF
-	-	TRBJ1-2	TRBV6-1	TGTGCCAGCAGTGACCCGAGGGCGTACTATGGCTACACCTTC	CASSDPRAYYGYTF
-	-	TRBJ2-7	TRBV5-4	TGTGCCAGCAGCTTGGACGGGACATACGAGCAGTACTTC	CASSLDGTYEQYF
-	-	TRBJ2-5	TRBV11-2	TGTGCCAGCAGCCGTAAAGAGACCCAGTACTTC	CASSRKETQYF
TRBD2	-	TRBJ2-7	TRBV5-6	TGTGCCAGCAGCCTGGGACTAGCAGAGGTCGAGCAGTACTTC	CASSLGLAEVEQYF
-	-	TRBJ2-7	TRBV10-1	TGCGCCAGCAGTGGGGGGACCATTCCCTACGAGCAGTACTTC	CASSGGTIPYEQYF
-	-	TRBJ1-6	TRBV10-2	TGCGCCAGCAGTGGGGGCTCCTATAATTCACCCCTCCACTTT	CASSGGSYNSPLHF
-	-	TRBJ1-2	TRBV6-5	TGTGCCAGCAGTAACGGCGGACAGCCCTATGGCTACACCTTC	CASSNGGQPYGYTF
-	-	TRBJ1-2	TRBV5-5	TGTGCCAGCAGCTTTGGGGGGGCGAGGGACTATGGCTACACCTTC	CASSFGGARDYGYTF
TRBD1	-	TRBJ2-7	TRBV18	TGTGCCAGCTCACAGGGGGCCTCCTACGAGCAGTACTTC	CASSQGASYEQYF
-	-	TRBJ2-2	TRBV19	TGTGCCAGTAGTATACCCCGGAGGGGGGAGCTGTTTTTT	CASSIPRRGELFF
TRBD1	few	TRBJ1-5	TRBV7-9	TGTGCCAGCAGCTTAGCTTCGGGACAGGGCTATCAGCCCCAGCATTTT	CASSLASGQGYQPQHF
-	-	TRBJ1-1	TRBV28	TGTGCCAGCAGCTGGGGGAATCGGGCTTTCTTT	CASSWGNRAFF
-	-	TRBJ1-6	TRBV7-9	TGTGCCAGCAGCTTAGGAGGGGGGGGCTCCTATAATTCACCCCTCCACTTT	CASSLGGGGSYNSPLHF
-	-	TRBJ1-2	TRBV7-9	TGTGCCAGCAGCTTAGAGGTGGCTAACTATGGCTACACCTTC	CASSLEVANYGYTF